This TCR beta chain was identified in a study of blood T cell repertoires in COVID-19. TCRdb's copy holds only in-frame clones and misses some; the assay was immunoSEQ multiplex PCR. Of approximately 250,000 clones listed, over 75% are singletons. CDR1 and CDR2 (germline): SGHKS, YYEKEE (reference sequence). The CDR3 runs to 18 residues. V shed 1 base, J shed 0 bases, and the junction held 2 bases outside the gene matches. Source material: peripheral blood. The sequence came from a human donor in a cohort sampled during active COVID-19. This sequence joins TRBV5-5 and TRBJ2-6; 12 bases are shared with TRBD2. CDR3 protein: CASSLTSGGISGANVLTF. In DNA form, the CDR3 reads TGTGCCAGCAGCTTGACTAGCGGGGGGATCTCTGGGGCCAACGTCCTGACTTTC.